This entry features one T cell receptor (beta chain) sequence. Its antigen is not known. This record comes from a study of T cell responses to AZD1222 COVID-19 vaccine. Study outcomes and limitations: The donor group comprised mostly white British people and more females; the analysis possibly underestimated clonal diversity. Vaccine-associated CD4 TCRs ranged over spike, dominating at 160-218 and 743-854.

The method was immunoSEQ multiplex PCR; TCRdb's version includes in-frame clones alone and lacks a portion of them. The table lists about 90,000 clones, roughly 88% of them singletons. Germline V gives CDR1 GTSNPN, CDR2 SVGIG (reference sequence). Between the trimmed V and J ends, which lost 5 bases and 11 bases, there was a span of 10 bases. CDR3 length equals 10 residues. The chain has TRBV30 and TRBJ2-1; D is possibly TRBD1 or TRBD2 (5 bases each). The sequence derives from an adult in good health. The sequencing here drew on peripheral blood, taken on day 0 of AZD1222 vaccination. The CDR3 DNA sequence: TGTGCCTGGGGGGGTGTTCAGCAGTTCTTC. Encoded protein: CAWGGVQQFF.